This T cell receptor (beta chain) was retrieved from a study of OX40 agonist ivuxolimab in advanced cancers. Study details: Patients took ivuxolimab, an agonistic anti-OX40 (CD134) antibody.

A word on this clone: Antigen specificity is unknown.

V trimming: 4 bases; J trimming: 8 bases; junction bases outside the gene matches: 9. The CDR3 is 14 amino acids. Germline V gene data show CDR1 as LNHDA and CDR2 as SQIVND (reference sequence). General study results and limits: CD8+ T cells showed, on average, more clonal expansion than CD4+ cells.

Some clones are missing from TCRdb's copy, which holds only in-frame ones; the method was immunoSEQ multiplex PCR. The table records approximately 69,000 clones, about nine tenths of them present only once. The sequencing used CD4+ or CD8+ T cells sorted from blood, collected in a trial of the OX40 agonist ivuxolimab. The rearrangement uses TRBV19 and TRBJ1-1, with 8 bases aligning to TRBD1. The TCR was taken from an adult with an advanced solid tumor such as melanoma, head and neck, liver or kidney cancer. DNA of the CDR3: TGTGCCAGTAGTACCACCGGGACAGGCGCCGAAGCTTTCTTT. Amino acid sequence: CASSTTGTGAEAFF.